Each of the 7 T cell receptor beta chains below was sequenced from the same sample in a study of shared clonotypes between healthy human individuals. Sequencing was performed with immunoSEQ multiplex PCR; in TCRdb, only in-frame clones are kept and a portion is missing. The data contain about 700,000 clones, over 65% of them singletons. Sample: memory CD4+ T cells sorted from blood. Subset here: CD45RA-negative fraction. The source is a woman in her thirties in good health.

This clone was detected once. The V and J genes are TRBV14 and TRBJ1-2, with no clear D. The germline V and J ends were trimmed by 4 bases and 7 bases, with 10 bases remaining between them. The CDR3 length is 12 residues. Germline CDR1 reads SGHDN; CDR2 reads FVKESK. CDR3 residues: CASSRTDLGYTF. For the CDR3, the DNA is TGTGCCAGCAGCCGGACGGATCTTGGCTACACCTTC.

The V gene is TRBV6-1, the J gene TRBJ2-7; TRBD2 matches 10 bases. Germline CDR1 is MNHNS and CDR2 is SASEGT. The junction had 9 bases not matched to a gene; V was cut back by 3 bases and J by 4 bases. The CDR3 contains 16 residues. CDR3: CASSEHLAGDSYEQYF. The CDR3 DNA reads TGTGCCAGCAGTGAGCATCTAGCGGGAGATAGTTACGAGCAGTACTTC.

This clone showed up just once. The J gene is TRBJ1-2, the V gene TRBV9; 10 nucleotides agree with TRBD1. The V and J ends lost 4 bases and 7 bases, in that order; junction bases with no gene match: 4. CDR1 and CDR2 from the germline V gene are SGDLS and YYNGEE. The CDR3 runs 13 residues. CDR3 protein: CASSRQGAGGYTF. The CDR3 region has the DNA TGTGCCAGCAGCCGACAGGGGGCGGGTGGCTACACCTTC.

This clone qualifies as medium-sized. This sequence joins TRBV5-1 and TRBJ2-5; possible D gene TRBD2, 5 bases. Germline CDR1 is SGHRS and CDR2 is YFSETQ. This CDR3 is built from 12 residues. Trimming cost V 6 bases and J 4 bases, with 10 bases left between them. CDR3 residues: CASNAEGETQYF. CDR3 DNA: TGCGCCAGCAATGCCGAGGGAGAGACCCAGTACTTC. The full variable domain, with the rest looked up from reference TRBV5-1 and TRBJ2-5, is KAGVTQTPRYLIKTRGQQVTLSCSPISGHRSVSWYQQTPGQGLQFLFEYFSETQRNKGNFPGRFSGRQFSNSRSEMNVSTLELGDSALYLCASNAEGETQYFGPGTRLLVL.

The J gene is TRBJ2-1, the V gene TRBV5-1, with 10 bases identical to TRBD1. J gave up 4 bases and V 3 bases, and 13 bases lay outside the gene matches. The CDR3 length is 18 residues. The V gene's germline CDR1 is SGHRS and CDR2 YFSETQ. DNA for the CDR3: TGCGCCAGCAGCTCGCGGGGGACCGGGACAGGGGTGTACAATGAGCAGTTCTTC. It codes for CASSSRGTGTGVYNEQFF.

The V gene is TRBV6-1, the J gene TRBJ2-3; D gene uncertain. Trimming took off 2 bases at V and 6 bases at J, with 24 bases between the two ends. Germline values: CDR1 MNHNS, CDR2 SASEGT. The CDR3 covers 18 residues. The CDR3: CASSETSLEAQVTDTQYF. DNA for the CDR3: TGTGCCAGCAGTGAAACCTCCCTTGAGGCCCAAGTAACGGATACGCAGTATTTT.

The V and J genes are TRBV2 and TRBJ2-7; 8 bases line up with TRBD1. The junction had 7 bases not matched to a gene; V was cut back by 7 bases and J by 5 bases. The CDR3 has 13 amino acids. Per germline, CDR1 SNHLY and CDR2 FYNNEI. CDR3 loop: CASMRTGFDEQYF. The CDR3 region has the DNA TGTGCCAGCATGAGGACAGGGTTCGACGAGCAGTACTTC.